The 18 T cell receptor beta chains presented below share a single source sample, sequenced in a study of T cells after yellow fever vaccination. TCRdb recomputed calls from the 5' RACE reads with MiXCR, one row per CDR3 protein. Altogether tens of thousands of distinct CDR3 sequences are present, 7.4% being singletons, with the ten largest covering 30% to 45%. The sample here was CD8+ T cells sorted from PBMCs, taken 15 days after the yellow fever booster vaccination. The receptors were gathered from a man aged 25-45 years who received the YFV17D yellow fever vaccine.

The table lists this clonotype with many counts. This rearrangement joins TRBV3-1 to TRBJ2-1, with 7 positions matching TRBD1. Germline V CDR1 and CDR2: LGHDT, YNNKEL (reference sequence). V lost 7 bases and J lost 0; bases outside the gene matches: 12. The CDR3 loop spans 17 amino acids. The CDR3 coding sequence is TGTGCCAGCACCCACAGGACGGGACAGAGCTCCTACAATGAGCAGTTCTTC. Protein: CASTHRTGQSSYNEQFF.

The table lists this clonotype with many counts. The chain has TRBV2 and TRBJ2-2, with 10 bases that match TRBD1. The CDR3 runs 15 residues. Trimming took 6 bases from V and 10 from J; bases not matched to a gene: 11. From germline, CDR1 is SNHLY and CDR2 FYNNEI. The CDR3 protein is CASRASGTGVVELFF. Written as DNA, the CDR3 is TGTGCCAGCAGAGCCAGTGGGACAGGGGTGGTGGAGCTGTTTTTT.

As for this clonotype: Given a much more abundant clone one base away, this may be a read error. The chain joins TRBV29-1 to TRBJ2-7, with D tentatively TRBD1 (5 bases). CDR1 is SQVTM and CDR2 is ANQGSEA in the germline V gene. V lost 4 bases and J lost 4, with 17 bases in between. This CDR3 contains 14 residues. CDR3 amino acids: CSVVGHMATYEQYF. The CDR3 nucleotides read TGCAGCGTTGTGGGGCACATGGCGACGTACGAGCAGTACTTC.

This clonotype is termed large. This chain uses TRBV29-1 with TRBJ2-5, with D uncertain. This CDR3 comprises 12 residues. Trimming removed 1 base from V and 1 base from J, with 4 bases in between. The germline CDR1 and CDR2 sequences are SQVTM and ANQGSEA. The CDR3 DNA is TGCAGCGTTGAAGGCACCCAAGAGACCCAGTACTTC. Translating it yields CSVEGTQETQYF.

There are many counts of this clonotype. The chain recombines TRBV7-9 with TRBJ2-1; D gene uncertain. The CDR3 extends over 12 amino acids. Germline CDR1 is SEHNR and CDR2 is FQNEAQ (reference sequence). V shed 5 bases and J shed 10 bases, with 12 bases lying between them. The CDR3 sequence is CASSPDLREQFF. The CDR3 nucleotides read TGTGCCAGCAGCCCGGACCTTAGGGAGCAGTTCTTC. The full variable domain, its missing parts supplied by reference TRBV7-9 and TRBJ2-1, is DTGVSQNPRHKITKRGQNVTFRCDPISEHNRLYWYRQTLGQGPEFLTYFQNEAQLEKSRLLSDRFSAERPKGSFSTLEIQRTEQGDSAMYLCASSPDLREQFFGPGTRLTVL.

This clonotype occurred many times. This chain uses TRBV6-2 or TRBV6-3 with TRBJ2-7; possibly TRBD2 for D (5 bases). Trimming pared 4 bases from V and 0 bases from J, leaving 10 bases between. Germline V lookup: CDR1 MNHEY, CDR2 SVGEGT. This CDR3 has 14 amino acids. The CDR3 loop is CASSSDGLSYEQYF. The CDR3 nucleotides read TGTGCCAGCAGTTCGGACGGACTCTCCTACGAGCAGTACTTC.

This clonotype was seen at least ten times. The V and J genes are TRBV9 and TRBJ2-3; possibly TRBD2 for D (5 bases). This CDR3 is built from 15 residues. The V gene lost 7 bases and the J gene lost 2 bases, with 17 bases spanning the gap. Germline values: CDR1 SGDLS, CDR2 YYNGEE. CDR3 coding DNA: TGTGCCAGCTGGGGATATGGACTGATCACAGATACGCAGTATTTT. Its protein is CASWGYGLITDTQYF.

There are many counts of this clonotype. The V gene is TRBV13, the J gene TRBJ2-5; D gene ambiguous. The germline CDR1 and CDR2 sequences are PRHDT and FYEKMQ (reference sequence). V was shortened by 1 base and J by 5 bases, with 8 bases between the two germline ends. The CDR3 runs to 13 residues. The DNA for the CDR3 is TGTGCCAGCAGCTTAGAGGTTTCGGAGACCCAGTACTTC. Encoded protein: CASSLEVSETQYF.

V usage is TRBV12-3 or TRBV12-4 and J usage is TRBJ2-7, with D possibly TRBD2 on 5 matching bases. The CDR3 sequence is 12 residues long. The ends were cut back, 5 bases at V and 5 bases at J, with 10 bases in the middle. CDR3 coding DNA: TGTGCCAGCAGTAGAGCGGTCGACGAGCAGTACTTC. It codes for CASSRAVDEQYF.

This clonotype was counted ten times or more. The chain has TRBV5-5 and TRBJ2-5; D might be TRBD1 (6 bases). The V and J ends lost 0 bases and 1 base respectively, with 10 bases between them. The CDR3 contains 15 residues. Per the germline V gene, CDR1 is SGHKS and CDR2 is YYEKEE (reference sequence). This chain's CDR3 is CASSLGRGLQETQYF. The CDR3 nucleotides read TGTGCCAGCAGCTTGGGCAGGGGCCTCCAAGAGACCCAGTACTTC. Looking up the rest from reference TRBV5-5 and TRBJ2-5 gives the full variable domain: DAGVTQSPTHLIKTRGQQVTLRCSPISGHKSVSWYQQVLGQGPQFIFQYYEKEERGRGNFPDRFSARQFPNYSSELNVNALLLGDSALYLCASSLGRGLQETQYFGPGTRLLVL.

This clonotype was observed many times. This chain joins TRBV20-1 and TRBJ2-5, with 10 bases fitting TRBD2. This CDR3 has 16 residues. V lost 8 bases and J lost 2; bases outside the gene matches: 14. Germline V gene sequence: CDR1 DFQATT, CDR2 SNEGSKA (reference sequence). CDR3 DNA sequence: TGCAGTCTACTAGCGGGGCACCAACCGGCACAAGAGACCCAGTACTTC. Translating it yields CSLLAGHQPAQETQYF.

This clonotype was observed many times. This chain joins TRBV29-1 and TRBJ2-5, with 7 positions matching TRBD1. The V and J ends lost 3 bases and 1 base, in that order; junction bases with no gene match: 5. Germline-derived CDR1 and CDR2 are SQVTM and ANQGSEA. The CDR3 sequence is 14 residues long. The CDR3 DNA reads as TGCAGCGTTGATGGGACAGACGTCCAAGAGACCCAGTACTTC. Its protein product is CSVDGTDVQETQYF.

This clonotype appeared many times. V and J are TRBV9 and TRBJ2-5; 8 bases are shared with TRBD1. V was pared by 4 bases and J by 4 bases, with 9 bases of the junction left unmatched. In germline, CDR1 is SGDLS, CDR2 YYNGEE. The CDR3 length is 15 residues. The CDR3 loop reads CASSSPDRDVETQYF. CDR3 DNA: TGTGCCAGCAGCTCCCCGGACAGGGATGTAGAGACCCAGTACTTC.

This clonotype has at least ten counts. The chain uses TRBV6-5 and TRBJ2-1, with 9 bases fitting TRBD2. This CDR3 has 15 residues. The germline V gene encodes CDR1 MNHEY and CDR2 SVGAGI. The junction had 8 bases not matched to a gene; V was cut back by 4 bases and J by 7 bases. The CDR3 DNA reads TGTGCCAGCAGTTCTAGCGGGACAATGAGGAATGAGCAGTTCTTC. Encoded protein: CASSSSGTMRNEQFF.

V gene TRBV7-2 combines with J gene TRBJ2-6; D remains unclear. Germline V CDR1 and CDR2: SGHTA, FQGNSA. V gave up 6 bases and J gave up 0 bases, with 6 bases separating them. The length of the CDR3 is 14 residues. The CDR3 DNA follows: TGTGCCAGCAGACAGTTCTCTGGGGCCAACGTCCTGACTTTC. Translating it yields CASRQFSGANVLTF.

In this sample, this clonotype turned up many times. The V gene is TRBV6-2 or TRBV6-3, the J gene TRBJ2-2, with no clear D. V gave up 0 bases and J gave up 6 bases, with 5 bases separating them. CDR3 length equals 13 residues. The germline gives CDR1 MNHEY, CDR2 SVGEGT. The CDR3 region has the DNA TGTGCCAGCAGTTACTCGGCGGCCGGGGAGCTGTTTTTT. This encodes CASSYSAAGELFF.

This clonotype showed up many times. V gene TRBV6-5 combines with J gene TRBJ2-5, with D tentatively TRBD1 or TRBD2 (7 bases each). V lost 2 bases, J lost 5 bases, and 12 bases lay in between. Per germline, CDR1 MNHEY and CDR2 SVGAGI. The CDR3 contains 14 residues. CDR3 amino acids: CASSYAGGDETQYF. The CDR3 DNA reads as TGTGCCAGCAGTTACGCAGGGGGGGATGAGACCCAGTACTTC.

This clonotype was seen ten or more times. V gene TRBV11-1 combines with J gene TRBJ2-3; 11 bases agree with TRBD2. The V gene's germline CDR1 is SGHAT and CDR2 FQDESV (reference sequence). The CDR3 contains 20 residues. Trimming at V came to 4 bases and at J to 0 bases, leaving 15 bases not matched to a gene. CDR3 sequence (DNA): TGTGCCAGCAGCTCAACGGGACTAGCGGATGAAATTACTAGCACAGATACGCAGTATTTT. It encodes CASSSTGLADEITSTDTQYF.